The 7 T cell receptor beta chains reported below all come from one sample, sequenced in a study of shared clonotypes between healthy human individuals. Naive CD8 cells comprised CD45RO-negative, CCR7-positively selected cells, excluding terminally differentiated effector memory CD45RA+ cells. Produced via immunoSEQ multiplex PCR; TCRdb's table is partial and in-frame only. This sample has about 870,000 clones, with 80% to 95% found just once. Material: naive CD8+ T cells sorted from blood. The receptors here all came from a man aged 25-45 years in good health.

The chain couples TRBV15 to TRBJ2-3; 7 bases are a match to TRBD2. The CDR3 extends over 16 amino acids. The V and J ends lost 0 bases and 5 bases, in that order; junction bases with no gene match: 8. CDR1 is LNHNV, CDR2 YYDKDF, per germline (reference sequence). CDR3 residues: CATSRDAVIAGDTQYF. The CDR3 DNA reads TGTGCCACCAGCAGAGATGCGGTGATAGCGGGAGATACGCAGTATTTT.

The rearrangement joins TRBV7-2 to TRBJ2-6; D is unresolved. The V and J ends lost 3 bases and 4 bases respectively, with 10 bases between them. CDR1 and CDR2 from the germline V gene are SGHTA and FQGNSA. This CDR3 spans 15 amino acids. For the CDR3, the DNA is TGTGCCAGCAGCTTTGAGCCGCGAGGGGCCAACGTCCTGACTTTC. Its protein product is CASSFEPRGANVLTF.

V and J are TRBV30 and TRBJ2-7; D could derive from TRBD1 or TRBD2 (5 bases each). V was shortened by 3 bases and J by 4 bases, with 7 bases between the two germline ends. There are 11 residues in the CDR3. The germline V gene encodes CDR1 GTSNPN and CDR2 SVGIG (reference sequence). The CDR3 DNA reads TGTGCCTGGAGGGGGGTTTACGAGCAGTACTTC. Translating it yields CAWRGVYEQYF.

This chain uses TRBV19 with TRBJ2-3, with D perhaps matching TRBD1 (5 bases). The V gene's germline CDR1 is LNHDA and CDR2 SQIVND (reference sequence). Trimming stripped 5 bases from V and 0 bases from J, with 12 bases between. This CDR3 is built from 15 residues. CDR3 sequence (DNA): TGTGCCAGTAGTGAAGGACATTATAGCACAGATACGCAGTATTTT. Translating gives CASSEGHYSTDTQYF. Full variable domain (remainder filled in from reference TRBV19 and TRBJ2-3): DGGITQSPKYLFRKEGQNVTLSCEQNLNHDAMYWYRQDPGQGLRLIYYSQIVNDFQKGDIAEGYSVSREKKESFPLTVTSAQKNPTAFYLCASSEGHYSTDTQYFGPGTRLTVL.

The chain combines TRBV19 with TRBJ2-7, with D perhaps TRBD2 (6 bases). This CDR3 is built from 15 residues. CDR1 and CDR2 (germline): LNHDA, SQIVND (reference sequence). V was pared by 4 bases and J by 3 bases, with 16 bases between. The CDR3 nucleotides read TGTGCCAGTAGTACAGAAGGGACTTCCAACTACGAGCAGTACTTC. This encodes CASSTEGTSNYEQYF.

The CDR3 region has the DNA TGTGCCAGCCTCAAGGGGGGCAACACTGAAGCTTTCTTT. Translation: CASLKGGNTEAFF. The chain recombines TRBV27 with TRBJ1-1; TRBD1 might be the D (6 bases). CDR1 and CDR2 (germline): MNHEY, SMNVEV (reference sequence). CDR3 length: 13 amino acids. The V gene lost 8 bases and the J gene lost 2 bases, with 12 bases spanning the gap.

The chain has TRBV6-5 and TRBJ2-1; D may be TRBD1 (5 bases). The germline CDR1 and CDR2 sequences are MNHEY and SVGAGI. V shed 2 bases and J shed 5 bases, with 10 bases lying between them. The CDR3 has 14 residues. The CDR3 region is CASSYGQGNNEQFF. Written as DNA, the CDR3 is TGTGCCAGCAGTTACGGTCAGGGAAACAATGAGCAGTTCTTC.